This TCR beta chain derives from a study of blood T cells in healthy people across ages. General study findings and limits: The percentage of naive T cells correlated strongly with TCR beta diversity. Leaving the PBMCs unsorted stopped any conclusive comparison of naive versus antigen-experienced cells. A greater number of naive CD4+ cells and higher diversity distinguished long-lived donors from aged donors.

A remark on this clonotype: The target antigen is unknown.

Trimming took off 6 bases at V and 4 bases at J, with 15 bases between the two ends. The CDR3 totals 13 residues. CDR1 is DFQATT and CDR2 is SNEGSKA in the germline V gene (reference sequence). Then a second PCR, running roughly 7 to 11 cycles, was carried out with a sample-barcoded 5' primer and a J-beta primer mix. TCRdb processed the 5' RACE reads anew with MiXCR; each CDR3 protein has one entry. The sample yields fewer than 900,000 distinct CDR3 sequences, around 40% seen once. The total RNA that was extracted per sample amounted to at least 5.5 micrograms. The V and J genes are TRBV20-1 and TRBJ2-5, with D tentatively TRBD2 (6 bases). The sample consisted of blood. The TCR comes from a woman aged 55-70 years in good health. The DNA for the CDR3 is TGCAGTGCCTCAAAGCCGGAGGGAGAGACCCAGTACTTC. The encoded protein is CSASKPEGETQYF.